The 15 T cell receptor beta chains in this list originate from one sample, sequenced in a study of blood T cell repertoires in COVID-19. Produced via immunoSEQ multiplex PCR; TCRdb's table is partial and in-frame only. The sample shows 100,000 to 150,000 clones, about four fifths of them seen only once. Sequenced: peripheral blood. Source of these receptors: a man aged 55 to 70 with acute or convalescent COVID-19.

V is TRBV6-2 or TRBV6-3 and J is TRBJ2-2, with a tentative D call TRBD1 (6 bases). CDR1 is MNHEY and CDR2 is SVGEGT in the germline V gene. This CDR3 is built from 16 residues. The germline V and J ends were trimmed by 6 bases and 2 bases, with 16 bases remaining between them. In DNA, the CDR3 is TGTGCCAGCAGCCCCAGGGGCAGGGCTAACACCGGGGAGCTGTTTTTT. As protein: CASSPRGRANTGELFF.

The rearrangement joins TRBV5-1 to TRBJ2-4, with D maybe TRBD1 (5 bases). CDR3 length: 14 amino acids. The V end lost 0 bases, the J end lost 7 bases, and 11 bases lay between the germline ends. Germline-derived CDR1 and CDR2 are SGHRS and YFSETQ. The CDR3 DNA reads TGCGCCAGCAGCTTGGTAGCAGGGTCCAACATTCAGTACTTC. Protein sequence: CASSLVAGSNIQYF.

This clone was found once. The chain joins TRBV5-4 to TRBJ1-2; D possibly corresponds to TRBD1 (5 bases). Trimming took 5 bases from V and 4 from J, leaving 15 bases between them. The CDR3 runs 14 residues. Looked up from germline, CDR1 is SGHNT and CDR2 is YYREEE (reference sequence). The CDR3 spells CASRPQGGSYGYTF. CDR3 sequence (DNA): TGTGCCAGCAGGCCCCAGGGAGGAAGCTATGGCTACACCTTC.

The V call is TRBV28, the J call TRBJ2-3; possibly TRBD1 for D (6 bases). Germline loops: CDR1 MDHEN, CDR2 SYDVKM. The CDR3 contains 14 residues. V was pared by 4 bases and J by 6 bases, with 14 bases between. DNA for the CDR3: TGTGCCAGCAGTTCCCAAACAGGGTTCGATACGCAGTATTTT. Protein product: CASSSQTGFDTQYF.

CDR3 sequence: CASSPERTELNTEAFF. CDR3 DNA sequence: TGTGCCAGCTCACCGGAACGGACAGAACTGAACACTGAAGCTTTCTTT. V and J are TRBV18 and TRBJ1-1, with a tentative D call TRBD1 (6 bases). Trimming left V 3 bases short and J 0 bases short, with 14 bases between. The CDR3 runs to 16 residues. CDR1 KGHSH and CDR2 LQKENI come from the germline V gene.

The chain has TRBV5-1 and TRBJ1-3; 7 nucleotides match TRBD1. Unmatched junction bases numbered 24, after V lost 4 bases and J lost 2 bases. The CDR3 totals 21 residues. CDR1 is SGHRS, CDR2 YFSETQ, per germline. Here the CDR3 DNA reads TGCGCCAGCAGCCTCCTTCCCCGGACAGGCCTAACCCAGGGTCCTGGAAACACCATATATTTT. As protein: CASSLLPRTGLTQGPGNTIYF.

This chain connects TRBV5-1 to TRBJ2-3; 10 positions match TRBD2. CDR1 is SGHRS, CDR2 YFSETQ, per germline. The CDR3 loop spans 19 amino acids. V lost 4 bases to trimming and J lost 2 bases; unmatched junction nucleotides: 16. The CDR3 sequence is CASSPPGLAGAVPTDTQYF. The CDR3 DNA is TGCGCCAGCAGCCCCCCCGGCCTAGCGGGAGCGGTCCCCACAGATACGCAGTATTTT.

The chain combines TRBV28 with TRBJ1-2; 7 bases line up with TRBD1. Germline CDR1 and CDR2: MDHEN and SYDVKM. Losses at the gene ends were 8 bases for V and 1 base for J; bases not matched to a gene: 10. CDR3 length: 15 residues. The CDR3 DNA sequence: TGTGCCAGCGGCCCGACAGGGCTATATAACTATGGCTACACCTTC. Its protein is CASGPTGLYNYGYTF.

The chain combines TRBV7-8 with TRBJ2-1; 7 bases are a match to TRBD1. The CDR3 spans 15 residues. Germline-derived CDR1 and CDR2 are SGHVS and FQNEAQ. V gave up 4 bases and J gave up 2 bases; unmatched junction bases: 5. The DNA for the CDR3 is TGTGCCAGCAGCTCCGACAGGGCAGCCTACAATGAGCAGTTCTTC. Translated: CASSSDRAAYNEQFF.

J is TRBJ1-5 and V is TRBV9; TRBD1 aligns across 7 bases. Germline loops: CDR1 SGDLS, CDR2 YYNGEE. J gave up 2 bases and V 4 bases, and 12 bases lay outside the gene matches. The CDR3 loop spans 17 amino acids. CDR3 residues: CASSPQPTGTGNQPQHF. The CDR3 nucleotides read TGTGCCAGCAGCCCTCAACCGACAGGGACCGGCAATCAGCCCCAGCATTTT.

DNA of the CDR3: TGTGCCAGTAGTCCACAGAGTGGAAACACCATATATTTT. As protein: CASSPQSGNTIYF. This chain links TRBV19 with TRBJ1-3, with unresolved D. The CDR3 is 13 amino acids. Germline CDR1 and CDR2: LNHDA and SQIVND (reference sequence). With 5 bases removed from V and 3 bases from J, the gap between germline ends came to 8 bases. Full variable domain (rest looked up from reference TRBV19 and TRBJ1-3): DGGITQSPKYLFRKEGQNVTLSCEQNLNHDAMYWYRQDPGQGLRLIYYSQIVNDFQKGDIAEGYSVSREKKESFPLTVTSAQKNPTAFYLCASSPQSGNTIYFGEGSWLTVV.

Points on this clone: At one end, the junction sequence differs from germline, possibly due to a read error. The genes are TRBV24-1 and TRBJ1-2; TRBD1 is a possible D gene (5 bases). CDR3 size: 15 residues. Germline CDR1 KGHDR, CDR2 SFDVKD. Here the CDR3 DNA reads TGTGCCACGAGTGGTTTAATTAGGGGAAACTATGGCTACACCTTC. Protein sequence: CATSGLIRGNYGYTF.

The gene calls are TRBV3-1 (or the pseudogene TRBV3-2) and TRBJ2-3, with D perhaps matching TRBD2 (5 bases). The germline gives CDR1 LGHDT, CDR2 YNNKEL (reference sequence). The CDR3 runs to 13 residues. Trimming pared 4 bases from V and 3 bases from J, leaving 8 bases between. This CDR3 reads CASSPPGTDTQYF. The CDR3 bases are TGTGCCAGCAGCCCGCCGGGGACAGATACGCAGTATTTT.

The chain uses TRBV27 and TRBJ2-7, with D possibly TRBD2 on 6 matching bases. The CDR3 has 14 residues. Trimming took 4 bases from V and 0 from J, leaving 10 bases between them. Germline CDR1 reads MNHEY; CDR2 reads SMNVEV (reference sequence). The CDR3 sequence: CASSSWGVSYEQYF. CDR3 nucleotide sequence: TGTGCCAGCAGTTCGTGGGGGGTCTCCTACGAGCAGTACTTC.

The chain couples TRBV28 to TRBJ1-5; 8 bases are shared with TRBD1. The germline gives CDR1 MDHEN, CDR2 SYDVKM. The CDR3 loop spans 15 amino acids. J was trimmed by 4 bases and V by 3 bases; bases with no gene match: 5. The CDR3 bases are TGTGCCAGCAGTTTCAGGGACAGGAAAAATCAGCCCCAGCATTTT. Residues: CASSFRDRKNQPQHF.